The next 15 T cell receptor beta chains were all read from a single sample in a study of T cell repertoires in cytomegalovirus infection. TCRdb re-called the reads with MiXCR, one entry per CDR3 protein. The sample lists roughly 200,000 distinct CDR3 sequences; less than 9.5% were seen once. Sequencing was performed on PBMCs. The origin of the receptors is a human donor in good health (CMV status not recorded). Some clones in this sample may be carry-over from other donors' samples.

The rearrangement links TRBV7-3 to TRBJ2-4; 7 positions agree with TRBD1. CDR1 SGHTA and CDR2 FQGTGA come from the germline V gene. This CDR3 spans 15 amino acids. V trimming: 0 bases; J trimming: 9 bases; junction bases outside the gene matches: 8. The CDR3 DNA reads TGTGCCAGCAGCTTAACTGGGACAGACGTGGGCATTCAGTACTTC. Residues: CASSLTGTDVGIQYF.

Many counts were recorded for this clonotype. The chain employs TRBV10-3 and TRBJ1-1; TRBD1 aligns across 7 bases. This CDR3 is built from 14 residues. Trimming cost V 4 bases and J 3 bases; bases outside gene matches: 5. The V gene's germline CDR1 is ENHRY and CDR2 SYGVKD. The CDR3 sequence: CAISGRQGHTEAFF. The CDR3 DNA is TGTGCCATCAGTGGACGACAGGGCCACACTGAAGCTTTCTTT.

Ten or more counts support this clonotype. V gene TRBV7-2 combines with J gene TRBJ2-7; D unresolved. V lost 4 bases and J lost 5, with 15 bases in between. Germline V CDR1 and CDR2: SGHTA, FQGNSA. The CDR3 has 14 amino acids. Here the CDR3 reads CASSSPLSPNEQYF. DNA of the CDR3: TGTGCCAGCAGCTCCCCGCTCAGTCCTAACGAGCAGTACTTC.

This clonotype came up many times. The V call is TRBV20-1, the J call TRBJ1-5, with 8 nucleotides matching TRBD1. Germline V gives CDR1 DFQATT, CDR2 SNEGSKA (reference sequence). CDR3 size: 14 residues. V lost 3 bases and J lost 2; bases outside the gene matches: 3. In DNA, the CDR3 is TGCAGTGCTAGTGGACAGGGCCGCAATCAGCCCCAGCATTTT. This gives the protein CSASGQGRNQPQHF.

Comments on this clonotype: The junction shows a germline mismatch at one end, possibly a read error. This chain links TRBV14 with TRBJ2-2, with D perhaps matching TRBD2 (5 bases). Germline V gene lookup returns CDR1 SGHDN and CDR2 FVKESK. The CDR3 is 13 residues long. CDR3 nucleotides: TGTGCCAGCAGCCCCGTGGGCCCCGGGGAGCTGGTTTTT. Translating it yields CASSPVGPGELVF.

At least ten counts were recorded for this clonotype. The gene calls are TRBV5-1 and TRBJ2-1; 11 bases line up with TRBD2. Germline-derived CDR1 and CDR2 are SGHRS and YFSETQ. Trimming removed 6 bases from V and 1 base from J; junction bases left unmatched: 6. The CDR3 covers 16 residues. CDR3 amino acids: CASTLAGGRSYNEQFF. CDR3 DNA: TGCGCCAGCACCTTAGCGGGAGGGCGGTCCTACAATGAGCAGTTCTTC.

This clonotype occurred many times. The chain couples TRBV7-9 to TRBJ1-1; no clear D gene. The germline V gene encodes CDR1 SEHNR and CDR2 FQNEAQ (reference sequence). The V and J ends lost 6 bases and 1 base respectively, with 9 bases between them. This CDR3 spans 13 amino acids. This chain's CDR3 is CASRTTSNTEAFF. Written as DNA, the CDR3 is TGTGCCAGCAGGACCACATCGAACACTGAAGCTTTCTTT.

This clonotype was detected only a few times. This chain uses TRBV5-5 with TRBJ2-1, with D possibly being TRBD2 (5 bases). This CDR3 comprises 16 residues. The ends were cut back, 0 bases at V and 0 bases at J, with 10 bases in the middle. Germline V gene lookup returns CDR1 SGHKS and CDR2 YYEKEE (reference sequence). The CDR3 coding sequence is TGTGCCAGCAGCTTGGTCGAGGGATTCTCCTACAATGAGCAGTTCTTC. This translates into CASSLVEGFSYNEQFF.

This clonotype has a count of ten or more. The chain has TRBV7-9 and TRBJ1-3; D is undetermined. V was trimmed by 1 base and J by 0 bases, leaving 19 bases between them. The germline CDR1 and CDR2 sequences are SEHNR and FQNEAQ (reference sequence). The CDR3 length is 19 residues. CDR3 sequence (DNA): TGTGCCAGCAGCTTAGTTATCGGAATTCCCGCGGCCTCTGGAAACACCATATATTTT. Encoded protein: CASSLVIGIPAASGNTIYF.

This clonotype was observed at least ten times. The V and J genes are TRBV7-2 and TRBJ1-5; possibly TRBD1 for D (5 bases). Deletions cut 0 bases from V and 5 bases from J, with 8 bases between. The germline V gene encodes CDR1 SGHTA and CDR2 FQGNSA. CDR3 length: 14 residues. CDR3 sequence: CASSLAGGYQPQHF. The CDR3 region has the DNA TGTGCCAGCAGCTTAGCGGGGGGATATCAGCCCCAGCATTTT.

This clonotype has ten or more counts. The chain has TRBV7-2 and TRBJ2-7; 12 nucleotides line up with TRBD2. Trimming cost V 2 bases and J 3 bases; bases outside gene matches: 11. Germline CDR1 and CDR2: SGHTA and FQGNSA. The CDR3 runs 18 residues. The CDR3 sequence is CASSLSFSPTSGSYEQYF. CDR3 in DNA: TGTGCCAGCAGCTTAAGTTTCTCTCCGACTAGCGGGAGCTACGAGCAGTACTTC.

This clonotype was counted many times. CDR3 in amino acids: CASSSGASGLSYNEQFF. DNA of the CDR3: TGTGCCAGCAGTTCCGGGGCTAGCGGACTCTCCTACAATGAGCAGTTCTTC. This chain links TRBV28 with TRBJ2-1; the match to TRBD2 covers 7 bases. The V gene's germline CDR1 is MDHEN and CDR2 SYDVKM. This CDR3 has 17 amino acids. After removal of 4 bases from V and 0 bases from J, the junction contained 9 bases not matched to a gene. Drawing the rest from reference TRBV28 and TRBJ2-1, the complete variable domain is DVKVTQSSRYLVKRTGEKVFLECVQDMDHENMFWYRQDPGLGLRLIYFSYDVKMKEKGDIPEGYSVSREKKERFSLILESASTNQTSMYLCASSSGASGLSYNEQFFGPGTRLTVL.

In its sample, this clonotype was seen many times. V and J are TRBV28 and TRBJ1-1, with TRBD1 as a possible D gene (5 bases). CDR1 is MDHEN, CDR2 SYDVKM, per germline. The ends were cut back, 6 bases at V and 1 base at J, with 15 bases in the middle. The length of the CDR3 is 15 residues. The CDR3: CASRLSPDTNTEAFF. CDR3 DNA sequence: TGTGCCAGCAGACTATCCCCGGACACGAACACTGAAGCTTTCTTT.

J is TRBJ1-6 and V is TRBV5-1, with D unresolved. The V gene's germline CDR1 is SGHRS and CDR2 YFSETQ. V was trimmed by 3 bases and J by 3 bases, leaving 4 bases between them. There are 13 residues in the CDR3. CDR3 amino acids: CASSSNYNSPLHF. The CDR3 nucleotides are TGCGCCAGCAGCTCCAACTATAATTCACCCCTCCACTTT.

The CDR3 DNA sequence: TGCAGCGTAGGAACCGAGACAGGGTTAGGCTATGGCTACACCTTC. Encoded protein: CSVGTETGLGYGYTF. V and J are TRBV29-1 and TRBJ1-2; 7 nucleotides agree with TRBD1. V shed 6 bases, J shed 4 bases, and the junction held 14 bases outside the gene matches. The CDR3 is 15 residues long. Germline V gene lookup returns CDR1 SQVTM and CDR2 ANQGSEA. Together with reference TRBV29-1 and TRBJ1-2, the CDR3 gives the full variable domain: SAVISQKPSRDICQRGTSLTIQCQVDSQVTMMFWYRQQPGQSLTLIATANQGSEATYESGFVIDKFPISRPNLTFSTLTVSNMSPEDSSIYLCSVGTETGLGYGYTFGSGTRLTVV.